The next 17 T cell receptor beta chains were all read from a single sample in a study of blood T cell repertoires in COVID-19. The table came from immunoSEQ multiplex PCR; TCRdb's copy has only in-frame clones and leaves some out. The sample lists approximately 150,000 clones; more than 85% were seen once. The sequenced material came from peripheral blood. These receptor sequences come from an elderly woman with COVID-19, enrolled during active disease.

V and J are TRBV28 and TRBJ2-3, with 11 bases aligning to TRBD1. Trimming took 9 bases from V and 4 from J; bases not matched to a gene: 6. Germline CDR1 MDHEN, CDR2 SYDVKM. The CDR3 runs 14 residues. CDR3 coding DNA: TGTGCCAGTCGGACAGGGGGCGGGGCAGATACGCAGTATTTT. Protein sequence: CASRTGGGADTQYF.

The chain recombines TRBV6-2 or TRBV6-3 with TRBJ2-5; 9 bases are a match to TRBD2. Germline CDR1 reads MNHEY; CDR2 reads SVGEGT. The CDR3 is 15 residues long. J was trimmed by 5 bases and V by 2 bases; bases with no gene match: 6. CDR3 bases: TGTGCCAGCAGTTACCTGGGCGGGAGGGGTGAGACCCAGTACTTC. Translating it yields CASSYLGGRGETQYF.

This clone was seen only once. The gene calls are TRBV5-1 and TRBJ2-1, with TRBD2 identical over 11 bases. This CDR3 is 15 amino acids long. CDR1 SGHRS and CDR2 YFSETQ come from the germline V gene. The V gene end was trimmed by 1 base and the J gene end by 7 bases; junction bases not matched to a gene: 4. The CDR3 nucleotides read TGCGCCAGCAGCTTGCTAGCGGGAGGCTCGAATGAGCAGTTCTTC. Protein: CASSLLAGGSNEQFF.

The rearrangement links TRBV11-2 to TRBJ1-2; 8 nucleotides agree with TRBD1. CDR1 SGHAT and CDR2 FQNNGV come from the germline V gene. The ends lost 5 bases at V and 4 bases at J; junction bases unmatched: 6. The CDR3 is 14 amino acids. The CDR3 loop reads CASSLQGAGYGYTF. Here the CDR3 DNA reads TGTGCCAGCAGCCTGCAGGGGGCGGGCTATGGCTACACCTTC.

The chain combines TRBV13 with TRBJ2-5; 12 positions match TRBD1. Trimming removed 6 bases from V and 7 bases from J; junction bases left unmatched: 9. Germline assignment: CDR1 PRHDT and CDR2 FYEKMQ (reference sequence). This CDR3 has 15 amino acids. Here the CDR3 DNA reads TGTGCCAGCAGTCCGGGACAGGGGGCCGGGGTGACCCAGTACTTC. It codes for CASSPGQGAGVTQYF.

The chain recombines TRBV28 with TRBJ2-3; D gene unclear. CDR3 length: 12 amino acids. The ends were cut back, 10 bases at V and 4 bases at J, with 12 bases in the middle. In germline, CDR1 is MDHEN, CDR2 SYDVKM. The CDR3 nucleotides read TGTGCCATTAGAGGTGCGGCAGATACGCAGTATTTT. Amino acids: CAIRGAADTQYF.

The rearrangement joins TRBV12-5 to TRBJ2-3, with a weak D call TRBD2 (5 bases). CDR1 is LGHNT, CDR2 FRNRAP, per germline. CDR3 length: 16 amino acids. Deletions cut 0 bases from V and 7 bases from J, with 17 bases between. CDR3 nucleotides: TGTGCTAGTGGTTTGGTACTGGGCGGAGGCGAACATACGCAGTATTTT. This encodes CASGLVLGGGEHTQYF.

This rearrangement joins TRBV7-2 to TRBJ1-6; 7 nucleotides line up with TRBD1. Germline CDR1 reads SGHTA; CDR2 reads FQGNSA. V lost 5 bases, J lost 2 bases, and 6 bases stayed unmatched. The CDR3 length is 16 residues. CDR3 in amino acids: CASSRAGTAYNSPLHF. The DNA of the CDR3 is TGTGCCAGCAGCCGGGCCGGGACAGCCTATAATTCACCCCTCCACTTT.

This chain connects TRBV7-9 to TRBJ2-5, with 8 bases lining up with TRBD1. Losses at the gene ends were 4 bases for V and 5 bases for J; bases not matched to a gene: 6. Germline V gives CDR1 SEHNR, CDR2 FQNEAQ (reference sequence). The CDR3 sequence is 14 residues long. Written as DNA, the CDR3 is TGTGCCAGCAGCTCGACAGGGGAAGAGGAGACCCAGTACTTC. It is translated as CASSSTGEEETQYF.

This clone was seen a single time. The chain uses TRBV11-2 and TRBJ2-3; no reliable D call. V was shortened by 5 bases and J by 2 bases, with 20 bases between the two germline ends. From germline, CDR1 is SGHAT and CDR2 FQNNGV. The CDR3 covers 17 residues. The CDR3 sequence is CASSLPAEWLVTDTQYF. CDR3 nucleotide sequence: TGTGCCAGCAGCCTACCCGCGGAGTGGCTCGTCACAGATACGCAGTATTTT.

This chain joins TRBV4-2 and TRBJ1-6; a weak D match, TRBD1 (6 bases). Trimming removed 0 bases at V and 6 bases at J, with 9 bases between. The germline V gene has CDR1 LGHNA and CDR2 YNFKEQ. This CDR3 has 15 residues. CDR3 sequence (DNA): TGTGCCAGCAGCCAAGATTGGGACACTAATTCACCCCTCCACTTT. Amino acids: CASSQDWDTNSPLHF.

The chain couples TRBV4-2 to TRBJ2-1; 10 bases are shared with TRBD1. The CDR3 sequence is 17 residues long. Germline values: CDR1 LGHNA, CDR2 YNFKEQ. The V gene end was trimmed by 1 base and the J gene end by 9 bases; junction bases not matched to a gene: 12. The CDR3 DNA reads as TGTGCCAGCAGCCAAGCGGGGTGGAAGGGACAGGGGACTGAGCAGTTCTTC. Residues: CASSQAGWKGQGTEQFF.

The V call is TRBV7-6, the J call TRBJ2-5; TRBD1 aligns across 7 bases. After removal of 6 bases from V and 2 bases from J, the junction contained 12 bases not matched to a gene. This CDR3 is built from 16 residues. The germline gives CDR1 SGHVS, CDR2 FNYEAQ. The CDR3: CASRNWTGEKQETQYF. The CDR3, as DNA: TGTGCCAGCAGAAACTGGACAGGCGAAAAACAAGAGACCCAGTACTTC.

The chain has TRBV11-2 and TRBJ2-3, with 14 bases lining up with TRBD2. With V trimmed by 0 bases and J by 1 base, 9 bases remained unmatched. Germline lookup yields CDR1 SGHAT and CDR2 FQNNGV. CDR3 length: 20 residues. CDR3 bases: TGTGCCAGCAGCTTAGAGGTATTGACTAGCGGGAGGGCAGGCACAGATACGCAGTATTTT. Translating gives CASSLEVLTSGRAGTDTQYF.

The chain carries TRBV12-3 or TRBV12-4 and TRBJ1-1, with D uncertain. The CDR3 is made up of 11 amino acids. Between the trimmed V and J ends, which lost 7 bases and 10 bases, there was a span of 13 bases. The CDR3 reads CASTNLEGAFF. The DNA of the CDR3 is TGTGCCAGCACAAATTTAGAGGGAGCTTTCTTT.

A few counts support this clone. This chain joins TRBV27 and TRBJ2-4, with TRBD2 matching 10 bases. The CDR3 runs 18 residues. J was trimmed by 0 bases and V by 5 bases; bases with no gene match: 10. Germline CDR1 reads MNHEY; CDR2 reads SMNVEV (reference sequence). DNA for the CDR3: TGTGCCAGCAGTGCGCTAGCGGGAGACCCTCTAGCCAAAAACATTCAGTACTTC. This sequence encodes CASSALAGDPLAKNIQYF.

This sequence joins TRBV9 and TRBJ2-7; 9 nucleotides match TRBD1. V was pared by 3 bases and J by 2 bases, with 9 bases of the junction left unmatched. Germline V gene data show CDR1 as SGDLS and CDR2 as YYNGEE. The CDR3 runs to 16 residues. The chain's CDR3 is CASSAVPGTGTYEQYF. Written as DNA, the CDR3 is TGTGCCAGCAGCGCTGTCCCCGGGACAGGGACCTACGAGCAGTACTTC.